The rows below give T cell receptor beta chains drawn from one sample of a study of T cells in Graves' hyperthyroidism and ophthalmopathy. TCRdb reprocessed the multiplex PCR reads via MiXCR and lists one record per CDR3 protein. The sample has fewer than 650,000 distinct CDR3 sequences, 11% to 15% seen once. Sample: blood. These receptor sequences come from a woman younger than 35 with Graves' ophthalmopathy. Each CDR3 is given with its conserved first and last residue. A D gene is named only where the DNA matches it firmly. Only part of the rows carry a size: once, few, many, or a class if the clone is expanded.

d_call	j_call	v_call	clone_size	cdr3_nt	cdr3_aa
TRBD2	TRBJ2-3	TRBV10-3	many	TGTGCCATCAGATCGACTAGCGGAAGCACAGATACGCAGTATTTT	CAIRSTSGSTDTQYF
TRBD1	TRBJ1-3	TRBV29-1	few	TGCAGCGTTCGGGACAGGGGAAGAAACACCATATATTTT	CSVRDRGRNTIYF
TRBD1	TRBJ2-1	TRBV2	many	TGTGCCAGCAGTTCGACAGGGGGGTACAATGAGCAGTTCTTC	CASSSTGGYNEQFF
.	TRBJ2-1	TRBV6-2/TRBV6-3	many	TGTGCCAGCGGGCGGCTAGGAACCTACAATGAGCAGTTCTTC	CASGRLGTYNEQFF
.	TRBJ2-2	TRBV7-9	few	TGTGCCAGCAGCTACGGGACGGTCACCGGGGAGCTGTTTTTT	CASSYGTVTGELFF
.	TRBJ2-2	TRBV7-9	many	TGTGCCAGCAGCTCGGGCTCTAACACCGGGGAGCTGTTTTTT	CASSSGSNTGELFF
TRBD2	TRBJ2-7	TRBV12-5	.	TGTGCTAGTGGTTTAATGATGGGGCTAGCGGGAGGGCCGTCCTCCGAGCAGTACTTC	CASGLMMGLAGGPSSEQYF
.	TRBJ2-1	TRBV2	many	TGTGCCAGCAGTGACGATGGGAGCTCCTACAATGAGCAGTTCTTC	CASSDDGSSYNEQFF
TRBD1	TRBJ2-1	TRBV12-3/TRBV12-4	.	TGTGCCAGCAGTGCTGCCGGGGACAGGGGAAATGAGCAGTTCTTC	CASSAAGDRGNEQFF
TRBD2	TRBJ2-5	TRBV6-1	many	TGTGCCAGCAGGCGGGAGCCCACTCAAGAGACCCAGTACTTC	CASRREPTQETQYF
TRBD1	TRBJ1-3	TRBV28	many	TGTGCCAGCAGTGCACAGACAGGGTCGAGTATAGGAAACACCATATATTTT	CASSAQTGSSIGNTIYF
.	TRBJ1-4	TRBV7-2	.	TGTGCCAGCAGCTTAGCGCGATCAAGGCTGGGAGAAAAACTGTTTTTT	CASSLARSRLGEKLFF
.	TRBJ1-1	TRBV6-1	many	TGTGCCAGCAGTGGGGCAGGGGCACGGACTGAAGCTTTCTTT	CASSGAGARTEAFF
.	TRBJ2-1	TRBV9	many	TGTGCCAGCAGCGTAGGGTCCCAAGAGGGTGAGCAGTTCTTC	CASSVGSQEGEQFF
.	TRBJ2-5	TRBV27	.	TGTGCCAGCAGTCCACGCCCCAGGGCACAAGAGACCCAGTACTTC	CASSPRPRAQETQYF
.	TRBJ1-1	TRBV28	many	TGTGCCAGCAGTCTCCCCCGCAGAGAAGCTTTCTTT	CASSLPRREAFF
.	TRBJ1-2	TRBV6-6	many	TGTGCCAGCAGTTACTCGATTTTAGTAAGAAACTATGGCTACACCTTC	CASSYSILVRNYGYTF
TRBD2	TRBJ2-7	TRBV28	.	TGTGCCAGCAGAACTGGGACTAGCGGGTACGAGCAGTACTTC	CASRTGTSGYEQYF